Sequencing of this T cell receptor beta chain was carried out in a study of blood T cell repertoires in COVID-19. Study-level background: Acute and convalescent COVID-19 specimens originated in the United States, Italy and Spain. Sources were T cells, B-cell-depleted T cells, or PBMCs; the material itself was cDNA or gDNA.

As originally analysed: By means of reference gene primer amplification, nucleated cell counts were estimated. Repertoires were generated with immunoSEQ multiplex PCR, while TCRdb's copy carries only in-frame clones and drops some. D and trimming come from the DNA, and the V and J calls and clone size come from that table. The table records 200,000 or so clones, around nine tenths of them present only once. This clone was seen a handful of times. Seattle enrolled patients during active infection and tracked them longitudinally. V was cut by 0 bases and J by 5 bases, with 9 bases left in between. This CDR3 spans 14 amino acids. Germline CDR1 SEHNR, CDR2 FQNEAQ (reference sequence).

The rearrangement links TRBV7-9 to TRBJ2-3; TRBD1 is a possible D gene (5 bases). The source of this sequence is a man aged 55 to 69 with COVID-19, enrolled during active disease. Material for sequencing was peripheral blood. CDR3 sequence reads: CASSLAGPLDTQYF. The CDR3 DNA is TGTGCCAGCAGCTTAGCGGGGCCCTTAGATACGCAGTATTTT.